Listed below are T cell receptor beta chains from one sample, sequenced in a study of blood T cell repertoires in COVID-19. Clones were read by immunoSEQ multiplex PCR, and TCRdb kept only the in-frame ones, dropping some. The sample shows approximately 300,000 clones, around 92% of them seen only once. The sequenced sample was peripheral blood. The receptors come from a woman in her 30s with COVID-19, enrolled during active disease. CDR3s include the opening cysteine and the closing phenylalanine or tryptophan. The D gene is left open where the match is weak. Part of the rows lack a size; the others show once, few, many or a class for expanded clones.

abundance: NA
j_gene: TRBJ1-1
v_gene: TRBV18
d_gene: NA
CDR3nt: TGTGCCAGCTCACCACCGCGGAGGCCCAGTGAAGCTTTCTTT
CDR3aa: CASSPPRRPSEAFF

abundance: once
j_gene: TRBJ2-5
v_gene: TRBV28
d_gene: NA
CDR3nt: TGTGCCAGCAGCCTCGTTAAGACCCAGTACTTC
CDR3aa: CASSLVKTQYF

abundance: NA
j_gene: TRBJ1-6
v_gene: TRBV6-1
d_gene: TRBD1
CDR3nt: TGTGCCAGCAGTGAAGCTCTAGGGGACAGAGATTCACCCCTCCACTTT
CDR3aa: CASSEALGDRDSPLHF

abundance: NA
j_gene: TRBJ2-5
v_gene: TRBV2
d_gene: NA
CDR3nt: TGTGCCAGCAGCTTTAAGTACCAGGCTCAAGAGACCCAGTACTTC
CDR3aa: CASSFKYQAQETQYF

abundance: NA
j_gene: TRBJ1-6
v_gene: TRBV6-1
d_gene: TRBD1
CDR3nt: TGTGCCAGCAGTGAAGCGGGACAGGCCCTCAGCTCCTATAATTCACCCCTCCACTTT
CDR3aa: CASSEAGQALSSYNSPLHF

abundance: NA
j_gene: TRBJ2-5
v_gene: TRBV15
d_gene: TRBD1
CDR3nt: TGTGCCACCAGCGAGAGGGGTCAGGACAGGGGCCTCCAAGAGACCCAGTACTTC
CDR3aa: CATSERGQDRGLQETQYF

abundance: NA
j_gene: TRBJ1-2
v_gene: TRBV28
d_gene: NA
CDR3nt: TGTGCCAGCGACAGCAGCAACTATGGCTACACCTTC
CDR3aa: CASDSSNYGYTF

abundance: NA
j_gene: TRBJ1-2
v_gene: TRBV28
d_gene: NA
CDR3nt: TGTGCCAGCAGTTTGCGGCGGAGTGGCTACACCTTC
CDR3aa: CASSLRRSGYTF

abundance: NA
j_gene: TRBJ1-6
v_gene: TRBV6-4
d_gene: TRBD1
CDR3nt: TGTGCCAGTCGGGACAGTGATAATTCACCCCTCCACTTT
CDR3aa: CASRDSDNSPLHF

abundance: few
j_gene: TRBJ1-2
v_gene: TRBV19
d_gene: NA
CDR3nt: TGTGCCAGTAGCCTGGGCGGGCCCCTCGGCTTGGGCACCTTC
CDR3aa: CASSLGGPLGLGTF

abundance: NA
j_gene: TRBJ1-1
v_gene: TRBV6-6
d_gene: NA
CDR3nt: TGTGCCAGCAGCTCCAGGACCCAAAGGGGGACTGAAGCTTTCTTT
CDR3aa: CASSSRTQRGTEAFF

abundance: once
j_gene: TRBJ2-3
v_gene: TRBV27
d_gene: TRBD2
CDR3nt: TGTGCCAGCAGTTTAATCCTCCCGGGACTAGCGGGGGGGTCTAGCACAGATACGCAGTATTTT
CDR3aa: CASSLILPGLAGGSSTDTQYF

abundance: NA
j_gene: TRBJ1-2
v_gene: TRBV5-4
d_gene: TRBD1
CDR3nt: TGTGCCAGCAGCTTGCCCCTGGGACAGGGGTATGGCTACACCTTC
CDR3aa: CASSLPLGQGYGYTF

abundance: NA
j_gene: TRBJ1-2
v_gene: TRBV6-2/TRBV6-3
d_gene: NA
CDR3nt: TGTGCCAGCAGTGACCCGGGAGGGCTTAACTATGGCTACACCTTC
CDR3aa: CASSDPGGLNYGYTF

abundance: few
j_gene: TRBJ2-1
v_gene: TRBV7-6
d_gene: TRBD2
CDR3nt: TGTGCCAGCAGCTTAGTCGGCTCTAGCGGGGGGGGATACAATGAGCAGTTCTTC
CDR3aa: CASSLVGSSGGGYNEQFF

abundance: NA
j_gene: TRBJ2-1
v_gene: TRBV6-6
d_gene: NA
CDR3nt: TGTGCCAGCAGTCCAGGGGTCTATGAGCAGTTCTTC
CDR3aa: CASSPGVYEQFF

abundance: NA
j_gene: TRBJ2-5
v_gene: TRBV6-5
d_gene: TRBD1
CDR3nt: TGTGCCAGCAGCCTGGGACAGGGTGAGACCCAGTACTTC
CDR3aa: CASSLGQGETQYF

abundance: NA
j_gene: TRBJ1-6
v_gene: TRBV5-1
d_gene: TRBD1
CDR3nt: TGCGCCAGCGCCCCCGGGACAGGGGGTTCACCCCTCCACTTT
CDR3aa: CASAPGTGGSPLHF

abundance: NA
j_gene: TRBJ1-6
v_gene: TRBV18
d_gene: NA
CDR3nt: TGTGCCAGCTCATATGGGGGCCAGTATCCCCTCCACTTT
CDR3aa: CASSYGGQYPLHF

abundance: once
j_gene: TRBJ1-5
v_gene: TRBV7-9
d_gene: NA
CDR3nt: TGTGCCAGCAGCTTAGAAGCCTCCACAGGCAGTCACAATCAGCCCCAGCATTTT
CDR3aa: CASSLEASTGSHNQPQHF

abundance: NA
j_gene: TRBJ1-1
v_gene: TRBV7-8
d_gene: TRBD1
CDR3nt: TGTGCCAGCAGCCCCCCCGGGACAGGAATGAACACTGAAGCTTTCTTT
CDR3aa: CASSPPGTGMNTEAFF

abundance: NA
j_gene: TRBJ2-6
v_gene: TRBV5-6
d_gene: NA
CDR3nt: TGTGCCAGCAGCTTTCCCGGGTTCTCTGGGGCCAACGTCCTGACTTTC
CDR3aa: CASSFPGFSGANVLTF

abundance: NA
j_gene: TRBJ2-2
v_gene: TRBV7-2
d_gene: TRBD2
CDR3nt: TGTGCCAGCAAAAAAGTTCGGGGGGGCCTGGACACCGGGGAGCTGTTTTTT
CDR3aa: CASKKVRGGLDTGELFF

abundance: NA
j_gene: TRBJ1-3
v_gene: TRBV7-8
d_gene: TRBD1
CDR3nt: TGTGCCAGCAGTCCACAGGGGCTGGGAGGAAACACCATATATTTT
CDR3aa: CASSPQGLGGNTIYF

abundance: few
j_gene: TRBJ1-2
v_gene: TRBV12-3/TRBV12-4
d_gene: NA
CDR3nt: TGTGCCAGCAGTTTTTTCCAGGTTAATGGCTACACCTTC
CDR3aa: CASSFFQVNGYTF

abundance: NA
j_gene: TRBJ1-2
v_gene: TRBV6-5
d_gene: NA
CDR3nt: TGTGCCAGCAGTTACTCGGCTCAGGGCTATGGCTACACCTTC
CDR3aa: CASSYSAQGYGYTF